The clone carrying this T cell receptor (beta chain) was found many times. Its matching antigen is unknown. The CDR3 is made up of 16 amino acids. Germline V gene lookup returns CDR1 SGHVS and CDR2 FNYEAQ. J lost 0 bases, V lost 5 bases, and 7 bases had no gene match. The authors prepared the TCRbeta library with unique molecular identifiers. Each CDR3 protein is one row after TCRdb ran MiXCR on the PCR reads. The sample has 550,000 to 800,000 distinct CDR3 sequences, under 15% seen once; the top ten hold 0.79%. This entry is derived from a study of T-cell reconstitution after alpha-beta-depleted transplantation in children. Study-level points and caveats: Alpha-beta T cells about two months after transplant reportedly derived from several hundred expanded graft clones. Newly generated T cells supplied most T-cell counts and diversity one year post-transplant. Where some patients showed high TCRbeta diversity at day 60, it came from recipient T cells and thymic progenitors that had survived.

This receptor was taken from a girl aged 2-10 years with congenital amegakaryocytic thrombocytopenia, due to receive a stem cell transplant. Sample: PBMCs, taken before TCRalphabeta/CD19-depleted stem cell transplant. This chain uses TRBV7-6 with TRBJ1-3; 7 bases align to TRBD1. CDR3 nucleotides: TGTGCCAGCAGCGGACCAGGGGGTAACTCTGGAAACACCATATATTTT. Amino acids: CASSGPGGNSGNTIYF.